This T cell receptor (beta chain) was profiled in a study of PD-1 blockade in classical Hodgkin lymphoma. Germline-derived CDR1 and CDR2 are KGHSH and LQKENI. The CDR3 runs 16 residues. The V segment lost 3 bases and the J segment 10 bases; nucleotides outside the gene matches: 8. The patients all showed relapse after autologous stem cell transplantation, while their brentuximab vedotin exposure varied. TCRdb keeps only in-frame clones here, not all; method: immunoSEQ multiplex PCR. The sample yields around 35,000 clones, about 86% seen once. The gene calls are TRBV18 and TRBJ2-1; TRBD2 agrees at 14 bases. The material sequenced was peripheral blood mononuclear cells (PBMCs), taken before the second cycle of nivolumab. This TCR derives from a human donor with classical Hodgkin lymphoma. The CDR3 nucleotides read TGTGCCAGCTCACCCCGCGGACTAGCGGGAGGCCGGGAGCAGTTCTTC. Translating it yields CASSPRGLAGGREQFF. The complete variable domain, with remaining parts taken from reference TRBV18 and TRBJ2-1, reads NAGVMQNPRHLVRRRGQEARLRCSPMKGHSHVYWYRQLPEEGLKFMVYLQKENIIDESGMPKERFSAEFPKEGPSILRIQQVVRGDSAAYFCASSPRGLAGGREQFFGPGTRLTVL.